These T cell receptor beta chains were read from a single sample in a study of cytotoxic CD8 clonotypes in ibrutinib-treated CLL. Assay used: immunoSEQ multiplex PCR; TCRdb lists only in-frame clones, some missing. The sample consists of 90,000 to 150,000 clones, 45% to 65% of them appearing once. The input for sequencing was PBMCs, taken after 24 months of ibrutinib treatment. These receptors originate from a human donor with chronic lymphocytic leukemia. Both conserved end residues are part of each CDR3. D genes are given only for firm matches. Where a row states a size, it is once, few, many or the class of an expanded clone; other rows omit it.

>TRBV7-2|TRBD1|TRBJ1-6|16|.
TGTGCCAGCAGCTTACGTTTGGGACAGGGGAGAGCACCCCTCCACTTT
CASSLRLGQGRAPLHF
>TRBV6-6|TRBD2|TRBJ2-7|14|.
TGTGCCAGCAGCCCTAGCGGGGCGGACTACGAGCAGTACTTC
CASSPSGADYEQYF
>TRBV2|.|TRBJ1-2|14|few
TGTGCCAGCAGCATGCTCCGGGACAACTATGGCTACACCTTC
CASSMLRDNYGYTF
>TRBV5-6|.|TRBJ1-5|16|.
TGTGCCAGCAGCTTGGGATACGGGGGAAGCAATCAGCCCCAGCATTTT
CASSLGYGGSNQPQHF
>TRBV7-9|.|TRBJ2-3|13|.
TGTGCCAGCAGCTTTCGGGGACTAGATACGCAGTATTTT
CASSFRGLDTQYF
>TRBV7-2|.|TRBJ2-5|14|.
TGTGCCAGCAGCTTAGCCAGGGGGGGAGAGACCCAGTACTTC
CASSLARGGETQYF
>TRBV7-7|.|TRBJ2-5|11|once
TGTGCCACCGGGACATCCGAGACCCAGTACTTC
CATGTSETQYF
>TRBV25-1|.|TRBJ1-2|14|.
TGTGCCAGCAGTGAAAGCATTATGAAAGTGGGCTACACCTTC
CASSESIMKVGYTF
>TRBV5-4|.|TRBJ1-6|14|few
TGTGCCAGCAGCTTAATGGACAGCAATTCACCCCTCCACTTT
CASSLMDSNSPLHF
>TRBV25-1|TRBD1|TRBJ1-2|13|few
TGTGCCAGCAGTGCCACAGGGGGCTTTGGCTACACCTTC
CASSATGGFGYTF
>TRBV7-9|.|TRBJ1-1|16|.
TGTGCCAGCAGCTTAGGCCGCAGCTTCATGAACACTGAAGCTTTCTTT
CASSLGRSFMNTEAFF